The T cell receptor beta chain under discussion was sequenced for a study of blood T cells in healthy people across ages. Alongside a J-beta primer mix, a sample-barcoded 5' primer served in a second PCR lasting roughly 7 to 12 cycles. TCRdb processed the 5' RACE reads anew with MiXCR; each CDR3 protein has one entry. Of some 1.6 million distinct CDR3 sequences in the sample, roughly a third were seen once. The CDR3 has 12 amino acids. Germline CDR1 and CDR2: SGDLS and YYNGEE. Trimming took 4 bases from V and 11 from J, leaving 15 bases between them. Peripheral blood was drawn, 7.5 to 10 milliliters per donor. Isolation yielded PBMCs, at least 6 million per sample, in every case. This clonotype was found a few times.

The sample was blood. The clonotype comes from a woman aged 25 to 45 in good health. The genes are TRBV9 and TRBJ1-1; perhaps TRBD1 as D (5 bases). The CDR3 loop reads CASSREGRVAFF. CDR3 in DNA: TGTGCCAGCAGCCGGGAGGGACGAGTGGCTTTCTTT.